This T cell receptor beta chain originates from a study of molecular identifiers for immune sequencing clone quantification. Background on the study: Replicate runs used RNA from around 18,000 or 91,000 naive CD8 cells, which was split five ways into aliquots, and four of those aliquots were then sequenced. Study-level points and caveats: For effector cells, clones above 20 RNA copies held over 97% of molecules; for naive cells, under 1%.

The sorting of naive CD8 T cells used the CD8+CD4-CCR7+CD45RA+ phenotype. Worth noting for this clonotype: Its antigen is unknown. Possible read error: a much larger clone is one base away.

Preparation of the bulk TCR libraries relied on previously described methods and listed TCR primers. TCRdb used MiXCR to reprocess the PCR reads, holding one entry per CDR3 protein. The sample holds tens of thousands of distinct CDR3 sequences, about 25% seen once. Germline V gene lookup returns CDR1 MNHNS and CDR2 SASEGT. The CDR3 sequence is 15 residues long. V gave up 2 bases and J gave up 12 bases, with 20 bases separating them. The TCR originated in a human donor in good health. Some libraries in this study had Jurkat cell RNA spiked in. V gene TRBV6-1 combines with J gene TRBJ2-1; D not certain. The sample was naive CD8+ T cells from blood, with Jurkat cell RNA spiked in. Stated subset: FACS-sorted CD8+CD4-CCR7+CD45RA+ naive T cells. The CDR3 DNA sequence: TGTGCCAGCAGTGAACAATCTGACCTAACTTTTTGGCAGTTCTTC. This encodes CASSEQSDLTFWQFF.